This TCR beta chain comes out of a study of OX40 agonist ivuxolimab in advanced cancers. As for the study in general: Males comprised over 80% of the group, whose mean age was approximately 60 years (range roughly 20 to 90). Broader study findings: Antigen specificity remained undetermined for the expanded peripheral T cells.

The germline gives CDR1 LNHNV, CDR2 YYDKDF (reference sequence). The CDR3 is made up of 14 amino acids. Between the trimmed V and J ends, which lost 4 bases and 1 base, there was a span of 5 bases. Clones were read by immunoSEQ multiplex PCR, and TCRdb kept only the in-frame ones, dropping some. The table records tens of thousands of clones, more than 70% of them present only once. The sample holds a few counts of this clone. Its antigen is unknown. This material consisted of CD4+ or CD8+ T cells sorted from blood, taken in a trial of the OX40 agonist ivuxolimab. This rearrangement joins TRBV15 to TRBJ2-6; the D is unclear. The sequence was obtained from an adult with an advanced solid tumor such as melanoma, head and neck, liver or kidney cancer. The DNA of the CDR3 is TGTGCCACCAGCACAGCTTCTGGGGCCAACGTCCTGACTTTC. Translation gives CATSTASGANVLTF.